The clone carrying this TCR beta chain was recorded many times. Its antigen is undetermined. Trimming left V 5 bases short and J 8 bases short, with 15 bases between. CDR3 length: 14 amino acids. Germline CDR1 and CDR2: LNHDA and SQIVND (reference sequence). The sample is drawn from a study of T cells in Graves' hyperthyroidism and ophthalmopathy. Study-level findings and limits: Researchers found most expanded thyroid clonotypes above 0.001 in blood as well.

Subjects aged 18 to 65 presented with newly diagnosed hyperthyroidism of less than 2 months' duration. Orbital computed tomography, thyroid ultrasound, serum thyroxine and TRAb, and clinical symptoms together informed the diagnoses. RNA transcripts were the template for amplifying TCR beta CDR3 regions. The HTBI set primed first-round TCR CDR3 RT-PCR. MiXCR was run by TCRdb on the multiplex PCR reads, yielding one entry per CDR3 protein. The repertoire holds approximately 400,000 distinct CDR3 sequences, around 14% seen once, with approximately 7.5% in the top ten. This chain joins TRBV19 and TRBJ1-4, with D possibly being TRBD1 (5 bases). Source material: blood. The receptor comes from a woman younger than 35 with Graves' hyperthyroidism. The CDR3 DNA sequence: TGTGCCAGTAGTTTGGAAGGAGGACAAGAAAAACTGTTTTTT. Amino acids: CASSLEGGQEKLFF.